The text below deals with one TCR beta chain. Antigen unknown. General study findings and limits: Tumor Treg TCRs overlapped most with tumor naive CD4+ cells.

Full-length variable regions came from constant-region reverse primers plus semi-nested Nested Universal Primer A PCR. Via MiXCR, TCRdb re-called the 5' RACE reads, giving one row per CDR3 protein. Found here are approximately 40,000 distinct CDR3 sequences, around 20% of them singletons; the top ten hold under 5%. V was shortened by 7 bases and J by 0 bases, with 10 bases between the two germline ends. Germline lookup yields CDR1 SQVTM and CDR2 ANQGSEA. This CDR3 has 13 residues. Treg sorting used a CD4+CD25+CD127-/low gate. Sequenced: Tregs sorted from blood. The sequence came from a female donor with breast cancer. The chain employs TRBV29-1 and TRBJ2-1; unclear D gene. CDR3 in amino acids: CSATENSYNEQFF. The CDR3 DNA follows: TGCAGCGCTACGGAGAACTCCTACAATGAGCAGTTCTTC.